This TCR beta chain comes out of a study of T cell responses to AZD1222 COVID-19 vaccine. Across the study: Second-dose schedules of about 4 or about 12 weeks were combined. Study results and caveats: Two AZD1222 administrations were followed by greater Spike-specific TCR breadth and depth. Close to half of spike-specific TCRs reportedly recognize unmutated variant regions. A mostly white British donor set with more females was recruited, and clonal diversity was possibly underestimated.

CDR3 length equals 16 residues. Germline V CDR1 and CDR2: SGHAT, FQNNGV. V was shortened by 2 bases and J by 2 bases, with 15 bases between the two germline ends. Concerning this clone: As yet, its antigen is unknown.

Measured with immunoSEQ multiplex PCR; TCRdb has only the in-frame clones, and not every one. Counted here are around 130,000 clones, about 91% occurring once; the ten biggest clones make up 2.8%. The chain uses TRBV11-2 and TRBJ2-5, with D perhaps TRBD2 (6 bases). The sequences come from peripheral blood, collected on day 0 of AZD1222 vaccination. The receptor was derived from an adult in good health. The CDR3 DNA reads TGTGCCAGCAGCTTAAGGGGCAGCGGGCAACAAGAGACCCAGTACTTC. This codes for CASSLRGSGQQETQYF. The full variable domain, completed using reference TRBV11-2 and TRBJ2-5, is EAGVAQSPRYKIIEKRQSVAFWCNPISGHATLYWYQQILGQGPKLLIQFQNNGVVDDSQLPKDRFSAERLKGVDSTLKIQPAKLEDSAVYLCASSLRGSGQQETQYFGPGTRLLVL.